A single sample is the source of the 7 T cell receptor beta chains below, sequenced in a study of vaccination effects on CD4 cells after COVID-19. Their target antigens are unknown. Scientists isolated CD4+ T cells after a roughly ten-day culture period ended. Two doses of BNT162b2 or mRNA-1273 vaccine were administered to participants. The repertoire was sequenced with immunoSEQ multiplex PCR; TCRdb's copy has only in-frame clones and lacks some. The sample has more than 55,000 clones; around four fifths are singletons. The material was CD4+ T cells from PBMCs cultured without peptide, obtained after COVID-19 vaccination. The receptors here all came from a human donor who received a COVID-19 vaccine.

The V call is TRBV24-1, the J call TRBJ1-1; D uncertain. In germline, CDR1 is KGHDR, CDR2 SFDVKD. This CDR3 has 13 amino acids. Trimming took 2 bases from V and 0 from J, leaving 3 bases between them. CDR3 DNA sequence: TGTGCCACCAGTGATTCCATGAACACTGAAGCTTTCTTT. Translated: CATSDSMNTEAFF.

The CDR3 sequence is CASRELTGHSPLHF. The CDR3 region has the DNA TGTGCCAGCAGAGAATTGACAGGGCATTCACCCCTCCACTTT. This chain connects TRBV27 to TRBJ1-6; 7 bases are shared with TRBD1. The germline gives CDR1 MNHEY, CDR2 SMNVEV (reference sequence). CDR3 length: 14 amino acids. The V segment lost 6 bases and the J segment 8 bases; nucleotides outside the gene matches: 7.

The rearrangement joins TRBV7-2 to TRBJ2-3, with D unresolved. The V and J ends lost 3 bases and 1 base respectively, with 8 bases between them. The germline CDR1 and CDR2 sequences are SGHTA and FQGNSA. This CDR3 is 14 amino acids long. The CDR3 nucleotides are TGTGCCAGCAGCTTCTCCCCTGGCACAGATACGCAGTATTTT. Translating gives CASSFSPGTDTQYF.

The CDR3 nucleotides are TGCAGCGTTCTTGCGGGTTGGGGGTATGGCTACACCTTC. It yields the protein CSVLAGWGYGYTF. V gene TRBV29-1 combines with J gene TRBJ1-2, with D possibly matching TRBD1 (5 bases). The CDR3 spans 13 residues. The germline V gene encodes CDR1 SQVTM and CDR2 ANQGSEA. V was trimmed by 5 bases and J by 5 bases, leaving 15 bases between them.

As DNA, the CDR3 is TGTGCCATCAGTACAGGGGGCACTGAAGCTTTCTTT. It is translated as CAISTGGTEAFF. The rearrangement links TRBV10-3 to TRBJ1-1; 8 bases are shared with TRBD1. The length of the CDR3 is 12 residues. The trim removed 5 bases at V and 4 bases at J, leaving 0 bases unmatched. CDR1 is ENHRY, CDR2 SYGVKD, per germline.

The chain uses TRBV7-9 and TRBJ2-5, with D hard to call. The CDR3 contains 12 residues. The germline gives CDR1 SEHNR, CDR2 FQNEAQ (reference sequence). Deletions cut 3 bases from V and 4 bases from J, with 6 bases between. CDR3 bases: TGTGCCAGCAGCTTCCAAGCAGAGACCCAGTACTTC. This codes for CASSFQAETQYF.

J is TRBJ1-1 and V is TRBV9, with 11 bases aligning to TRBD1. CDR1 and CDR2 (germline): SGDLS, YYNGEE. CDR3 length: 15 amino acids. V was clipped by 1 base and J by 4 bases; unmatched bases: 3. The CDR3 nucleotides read TGTGCCAGCAGCGTAAGGACAGGGGGCATCACTGAAGCTTTCTTT. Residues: CASSVRTGGITEAFF.